This TCR beta chain emerged from a study of shared clonotypes between healthy human individuals. For the study at large: Sampling drew on donors who were a couple of women and a few men aged 18 to 49.

This CDR3 has 14 residues. Germline CDR1 and CDR2: MNHNS and SASEGT. Trimming at V came to 6 bases and at J to 8 bases, leaving 5 bases not matched to a gene. Only in-frame clones appear in the TCRdb table, and some are missing; sequencing was by immunoSEQ multiplex PCR. The sample consists of under 1,100,000 clones, 75% to 85% of them appearing once. Study-level findings and limits: Relative to memory subsets, naive subsets generally showed larger estimated richness. Among four donors, roughly 5% of naive CD4 clonotypes were found in common.

A note on this clone: Its antigen is not identified.

The chain recombines TRBV6-1 with TRBJ2-1; 12 bases agree with TRBD1. The sequence was collected from a man aged 18 to 29 in good health. Some clones in this sample may be carry-over from other donors' samples. The specimen sequenced was memory CD4+ T cells from PBMCs. Subset described: CD45RA-negative fraction. In DNA form, the CDR3 reads TGTGCCAGCAGGGTGGGACAGGGGGCCTATGAGCAGTTCTTC. It is translated as CASRVGQGAYEQFF.